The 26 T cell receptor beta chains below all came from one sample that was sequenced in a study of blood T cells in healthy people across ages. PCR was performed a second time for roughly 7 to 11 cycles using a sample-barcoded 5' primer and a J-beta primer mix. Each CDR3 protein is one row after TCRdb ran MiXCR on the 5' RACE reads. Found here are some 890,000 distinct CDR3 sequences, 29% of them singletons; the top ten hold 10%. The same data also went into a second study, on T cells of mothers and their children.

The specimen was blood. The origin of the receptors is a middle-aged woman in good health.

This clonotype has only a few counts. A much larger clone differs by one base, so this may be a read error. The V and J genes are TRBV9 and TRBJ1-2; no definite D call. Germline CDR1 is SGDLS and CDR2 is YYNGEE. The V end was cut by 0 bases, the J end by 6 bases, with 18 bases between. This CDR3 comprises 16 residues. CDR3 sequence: CASSVEDGQNNHGYTF. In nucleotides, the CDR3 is TGTGCCAGCAGCGTAGAGGATGGGCAGAACAACCATGGCTACACCTTC.

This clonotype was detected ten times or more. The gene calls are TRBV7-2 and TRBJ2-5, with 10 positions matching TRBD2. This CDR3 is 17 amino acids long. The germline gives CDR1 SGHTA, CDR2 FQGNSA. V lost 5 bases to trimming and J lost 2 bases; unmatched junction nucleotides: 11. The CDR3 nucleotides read TGTGCCAGCAGCCCCCCCCGTCTAGCGGGGGCACAAGAGACCCAGTACTTC. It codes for CASSPPRLAGAQETQYF. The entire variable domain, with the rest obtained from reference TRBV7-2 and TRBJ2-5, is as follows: GAGVSQSPSNKVTEKGKDVELRCDPISGHTALYWYRQSLGQGLEFLIYFQGNSAPDKSGLPSDRFSAERTGGSVSTLTIQRTQQEDSAVYLCASSPPRLAGAQETQYFGPGTRLLVL.

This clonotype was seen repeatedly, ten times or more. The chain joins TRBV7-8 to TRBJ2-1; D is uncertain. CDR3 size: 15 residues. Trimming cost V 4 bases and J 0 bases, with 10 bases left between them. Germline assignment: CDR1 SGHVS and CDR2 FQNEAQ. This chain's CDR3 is CASSSSSSSYNEQFF. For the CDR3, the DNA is TGTGCCAGCAGCTCAAGCTCGAGCTCCTACAATGAGCAGTTCTTC.

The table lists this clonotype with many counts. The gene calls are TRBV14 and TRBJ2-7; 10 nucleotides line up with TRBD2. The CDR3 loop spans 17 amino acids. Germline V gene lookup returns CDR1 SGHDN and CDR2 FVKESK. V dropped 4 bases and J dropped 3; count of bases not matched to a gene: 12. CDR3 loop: CASSPTWLTSGFYEQYF. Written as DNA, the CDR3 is TGTGCCAGCAGCCCTACTTGGCTGACTAGCGGGTTCTACGAGCAGTACTTC. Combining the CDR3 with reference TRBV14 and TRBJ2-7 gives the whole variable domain EAGVTQFPSHSVIEKGQTVTLRCDPISGHDNLYWYRRVMGKEIKFLLHFVKESKQDESGMPNNRFLAERTGGTYSTLKVQPAELEDSGVYFCASSPTWLTSGFYEQYFGPGTRLTVT.

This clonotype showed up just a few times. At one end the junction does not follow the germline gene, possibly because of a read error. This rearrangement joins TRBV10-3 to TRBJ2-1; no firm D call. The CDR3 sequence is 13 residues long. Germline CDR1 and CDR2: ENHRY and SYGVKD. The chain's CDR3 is CAISEDPANGQFF. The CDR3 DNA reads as TGTGCCATCAGTGAGGACCCGGCCAATGGGCAGTTCTTC.

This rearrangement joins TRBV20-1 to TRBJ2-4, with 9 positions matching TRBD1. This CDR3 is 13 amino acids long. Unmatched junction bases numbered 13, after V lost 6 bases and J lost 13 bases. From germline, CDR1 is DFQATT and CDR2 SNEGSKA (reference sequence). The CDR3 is CSAPGQGPNEQYF. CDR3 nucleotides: TGCAGTGCCCCGGGACAGGGCCCCAATGAGCAGTACTTC.

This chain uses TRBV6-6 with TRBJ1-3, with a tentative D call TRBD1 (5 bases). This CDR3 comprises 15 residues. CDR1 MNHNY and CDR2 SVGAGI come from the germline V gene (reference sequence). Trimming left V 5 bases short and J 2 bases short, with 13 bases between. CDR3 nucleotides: TGTGCCAGCAGTCGACTACAGGTAGCTGGAAACACCATATATTTT. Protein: CASSRLQVAGNTIYF.

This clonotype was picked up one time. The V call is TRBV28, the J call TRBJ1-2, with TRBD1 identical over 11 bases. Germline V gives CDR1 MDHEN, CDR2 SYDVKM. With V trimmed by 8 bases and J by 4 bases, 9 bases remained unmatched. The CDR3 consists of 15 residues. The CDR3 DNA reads TGTGCCAGCCTTACCGGGACAGGGGGTTTCTATGGCTACACCTTC. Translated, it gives CASLTGTGGFYGYTF.

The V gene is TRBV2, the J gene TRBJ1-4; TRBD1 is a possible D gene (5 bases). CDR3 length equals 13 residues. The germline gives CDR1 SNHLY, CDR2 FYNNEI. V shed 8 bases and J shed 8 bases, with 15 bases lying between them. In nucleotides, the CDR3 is TGTGCCAGCCAGTGGGGGAGGAGGGAAAAACTGTTTTTT. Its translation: CASQWGRREKLFF.

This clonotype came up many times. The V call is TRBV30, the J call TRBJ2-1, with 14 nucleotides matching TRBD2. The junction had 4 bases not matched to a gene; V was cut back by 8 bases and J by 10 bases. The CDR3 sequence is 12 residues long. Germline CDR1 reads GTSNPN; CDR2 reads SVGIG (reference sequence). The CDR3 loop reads CARGLAGGEQFF. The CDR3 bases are TGTGCCCGTGGACTAGCGGGGGGAGAGCAGTTCTTC.

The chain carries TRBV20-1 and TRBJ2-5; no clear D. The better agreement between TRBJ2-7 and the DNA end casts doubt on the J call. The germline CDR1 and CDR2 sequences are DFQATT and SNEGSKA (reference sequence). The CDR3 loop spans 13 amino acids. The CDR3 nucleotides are TGCAGTGCTAGAGGGCAGGCGCGCTACGAGCAGTACTTC. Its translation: CSARGQARYEQYF.

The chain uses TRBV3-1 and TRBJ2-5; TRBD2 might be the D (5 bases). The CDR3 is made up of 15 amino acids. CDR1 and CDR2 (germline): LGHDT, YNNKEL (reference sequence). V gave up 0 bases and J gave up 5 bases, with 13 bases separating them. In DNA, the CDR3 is TGTGCCAGCAGCCAAGATTTAAGCGGCTGGGAGACCCAGTACTTC. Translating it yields CASSQDLSGWETQYF.

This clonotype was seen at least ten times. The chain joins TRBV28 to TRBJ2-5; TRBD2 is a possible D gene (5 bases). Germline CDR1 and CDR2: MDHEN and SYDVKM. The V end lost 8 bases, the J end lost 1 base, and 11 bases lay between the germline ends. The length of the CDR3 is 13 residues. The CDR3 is CASARGSQETQYF. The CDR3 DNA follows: TGTGCCAGCGCTCGGGGATCCCAAGAGACCCAGTACTTC.

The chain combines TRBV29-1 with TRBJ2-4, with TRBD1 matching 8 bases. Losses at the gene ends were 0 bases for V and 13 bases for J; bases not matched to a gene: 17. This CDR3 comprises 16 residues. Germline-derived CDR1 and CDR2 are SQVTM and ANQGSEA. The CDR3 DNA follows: TGCAGCGTTGAAGACCCTAGACAGGGGCGGGTCGATGAGCAGTACTTC. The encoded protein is CSVEDPRQGRVDEQYF.

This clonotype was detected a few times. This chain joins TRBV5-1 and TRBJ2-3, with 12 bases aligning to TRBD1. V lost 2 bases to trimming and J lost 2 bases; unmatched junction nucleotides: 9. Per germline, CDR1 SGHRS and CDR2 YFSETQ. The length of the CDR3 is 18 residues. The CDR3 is CASSLRPPGQGATDTQYF. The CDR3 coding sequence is TGCGCCAGCAGCTTAAGACCACCGGGACAGGGGGCCACAGATACGCAGTATTTT.

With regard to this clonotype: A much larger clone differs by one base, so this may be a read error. The CDR3 DNA is TGTGCCAGCAGAAACAGGGGGAGCCATGGCTACACCTTC. Its protein product is CASRNRGSHGYTF. The chain recombines TRBV28 with TRBJ1-2; 8 bases are shared with TRBD1. The CDR3 runs to 13 residues. From germline, CDR1 is MDHEN and CDR2 SYDVKM. Losses at the gene ends were 6 bases for V and 6 bases for J; bases not matched to a gene: 6.

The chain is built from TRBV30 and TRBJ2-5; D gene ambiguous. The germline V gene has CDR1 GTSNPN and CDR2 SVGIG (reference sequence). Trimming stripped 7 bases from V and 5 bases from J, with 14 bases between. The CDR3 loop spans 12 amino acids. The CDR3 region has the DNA TGTGCCTCCGCCCTGGGATGGGAGACCCAGTACTTC. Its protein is CASALGWETQYF.

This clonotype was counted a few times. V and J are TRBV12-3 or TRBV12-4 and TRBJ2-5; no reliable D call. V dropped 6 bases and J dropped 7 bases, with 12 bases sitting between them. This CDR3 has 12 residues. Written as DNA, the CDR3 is TGTGCCAGCAGCCGGCAGGAGTGGACCCAGTACTTC. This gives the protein CASSRQEWTQYF.

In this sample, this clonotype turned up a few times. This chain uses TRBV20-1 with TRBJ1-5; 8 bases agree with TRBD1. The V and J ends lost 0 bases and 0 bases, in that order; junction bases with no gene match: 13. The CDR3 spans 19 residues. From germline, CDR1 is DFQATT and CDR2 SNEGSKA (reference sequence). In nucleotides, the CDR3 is TGCAGTGCTAGAGATCCCGGCAGGGGGCGAATTTATAGCAATCAGCCCCAGCATTTT. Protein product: CSARDPGRGRIYSNQPQHF.

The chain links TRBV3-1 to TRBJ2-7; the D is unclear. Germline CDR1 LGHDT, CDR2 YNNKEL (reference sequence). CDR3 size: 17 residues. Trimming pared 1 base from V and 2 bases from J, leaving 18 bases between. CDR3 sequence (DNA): TGTGCCAGCAGCCAAGCCCAACGGGCTCCTTTTACCTACGAGCAGTACTTC. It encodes CASSQAQRAPFTYEQYF.

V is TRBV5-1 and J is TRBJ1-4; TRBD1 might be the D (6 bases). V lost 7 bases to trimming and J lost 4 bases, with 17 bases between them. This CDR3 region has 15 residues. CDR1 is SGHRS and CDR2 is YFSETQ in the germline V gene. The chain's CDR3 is CASRPDRYLNEKLFF. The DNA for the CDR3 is TGCGCCAGCCGCCCGGACAGATACCTTAATGAAAAACTGTTTTTT.

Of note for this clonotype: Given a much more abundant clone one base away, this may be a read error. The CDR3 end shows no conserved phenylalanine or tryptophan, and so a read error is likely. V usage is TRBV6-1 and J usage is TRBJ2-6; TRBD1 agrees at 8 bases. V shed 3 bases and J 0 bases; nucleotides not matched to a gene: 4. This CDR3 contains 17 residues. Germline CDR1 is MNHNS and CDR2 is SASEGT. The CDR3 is CASSDRQGYSGANVLTC. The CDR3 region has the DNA TGTGCCAGCAGTGACCGACAGGGGTACTCTGGGGCCAACGTCCTGACTTGC.

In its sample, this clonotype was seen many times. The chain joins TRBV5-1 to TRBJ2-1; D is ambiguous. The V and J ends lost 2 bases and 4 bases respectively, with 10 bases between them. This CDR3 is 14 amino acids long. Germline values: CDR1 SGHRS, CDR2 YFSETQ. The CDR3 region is CASSLRVLYNEQFF. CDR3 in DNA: TGCGCCAGCAGCTTAAGGGTTCTATACAATGAGCAGTTCTTC.

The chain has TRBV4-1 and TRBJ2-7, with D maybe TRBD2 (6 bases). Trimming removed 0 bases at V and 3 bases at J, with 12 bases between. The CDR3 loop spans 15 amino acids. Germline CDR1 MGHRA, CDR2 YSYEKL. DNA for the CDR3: TGCGCCAGCAGCCAAGACACCGGGACTGGCTACGAGCAGTACTTC. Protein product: CASSQDTGTGYEQYF.

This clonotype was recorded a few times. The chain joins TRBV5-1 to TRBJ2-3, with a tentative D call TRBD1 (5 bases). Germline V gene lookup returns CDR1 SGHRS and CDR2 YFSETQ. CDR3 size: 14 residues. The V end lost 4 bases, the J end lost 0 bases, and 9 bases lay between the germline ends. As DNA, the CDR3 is TGCGCCAGCAGCACCAGGGATAGCACAGATACGCAGTATTTT. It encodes CASSTRDSTDTQYF.

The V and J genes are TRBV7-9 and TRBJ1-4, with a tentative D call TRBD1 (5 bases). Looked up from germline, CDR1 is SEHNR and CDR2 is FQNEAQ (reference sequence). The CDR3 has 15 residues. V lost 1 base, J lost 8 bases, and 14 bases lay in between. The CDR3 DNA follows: TGTGCCAGCAGCTTAGACGGGGGACGCGGCGAAAAACTGTTTTTT. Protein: CASSLDGGRGEKLFF. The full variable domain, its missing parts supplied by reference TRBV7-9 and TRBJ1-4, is DTGVSQNPRHKITKRGQNVTFRCDPISEHNRLYWYRQTLGQGPEFLTYFQNEAQLEKSRLLSDRFSAERPKGSFSTLEIQRTEQGDSAMYLCASSLDGGRGEKLFFGSGTQLSVL.